This entry features one T cell receptor beta chain sequence. The antigen is not known. The data derive from a study of monozygotic twins with inflammatory bowel disease. Overall study findings and caveats: On the inverse Simpson index, IBD patients scored lower for TCRbeta diversity than healthy co-twins.

Each UMI harboured a 6-nucleotide sample barcode and was appended via template switching. Each CDR3 protein gets one entry in TCRdb, which reprocessed the 5' RACE reads and gives no DNA. This sample contains 300,000 to 400,000 distinct CDR3 sequences. The germline CDR1 and CDR2 sequences are LGHNA and YSLEER. The CDR3 is 15 residues long. This rearrangement joins TRBV4-3 to TRBJ2-7; the TCRdb D gene call, TRBD2, has no DNA to confirm it. The sequencing sample was made of blood. This TCR was sampled from a human donor with ulcerative colitis or Crohn's disease, or a healthy co-twin of an affected twin (not recorded which). The CDR3 is CASSQEKGLAHEQYF.